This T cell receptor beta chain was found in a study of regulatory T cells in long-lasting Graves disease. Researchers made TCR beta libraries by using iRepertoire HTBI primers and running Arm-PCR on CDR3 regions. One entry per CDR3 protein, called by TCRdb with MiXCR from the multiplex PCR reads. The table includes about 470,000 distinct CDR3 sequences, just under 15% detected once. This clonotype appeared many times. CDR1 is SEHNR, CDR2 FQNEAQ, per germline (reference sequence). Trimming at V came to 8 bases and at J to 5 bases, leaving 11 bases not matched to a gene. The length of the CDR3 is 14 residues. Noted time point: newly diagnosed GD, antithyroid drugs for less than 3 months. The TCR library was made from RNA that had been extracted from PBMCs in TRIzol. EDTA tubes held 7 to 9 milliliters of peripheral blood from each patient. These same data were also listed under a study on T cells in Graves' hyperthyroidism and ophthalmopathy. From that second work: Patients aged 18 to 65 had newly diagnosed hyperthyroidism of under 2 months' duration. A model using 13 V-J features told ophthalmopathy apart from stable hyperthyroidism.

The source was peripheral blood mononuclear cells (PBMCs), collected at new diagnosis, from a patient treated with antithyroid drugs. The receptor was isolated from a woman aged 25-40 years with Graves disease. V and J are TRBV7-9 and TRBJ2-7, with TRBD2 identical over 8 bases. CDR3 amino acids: CASLRSGSSHEQYF. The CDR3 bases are TGTGCCAGCTTAAGGAGCGGGAGTTCCCACGAGCAGTACTTC.